Shown below are 5 T cell receptor beta chains from a single sample sequenced in a study of regulatory T cells in long-lasting Graves disease. Time point denoted: persistent/refractory GD, antithyroid drugs over 5 years with positive TRAb. PBMC-extracted RNA yielded the TCR library. Investigators prepared the TCR beta libraries by applying iRepertoire HTBI primers and Arm-PCR of CDR3 regions. From the multiplex PCR reads, TCRdb called clonotypes with MiXCR, one entry per CDR3 protein. The sample lists 450,000 or so distinct CDR3 sequences, around a fifth occurring once. Here the sequenced sample was peripheral blood mononuclear cells (PBMCs), taken when the disease was refractory, from a patient treated with antithyroid drugs. The source is a female donor with Graves disease.

This clonotype was found many times. Relative to the germline gene, one junction end is altered; a read error may explain this. The chain links TRBV6-1 to TRBJ2-7; 9 bases agree with TRBD1. The CDR3 runs to 14 residues. The germline gives CDR1 MNHNS, CDR2 SASEGT. This chain's CDR3 is CASREGTGIYEQYF. The CDR3 DNA reads as TGTGCCAGCAGAGAAGGGACAGGGATCTACGAGCAGTACTTC.

The gene calls are TRBV20-1 and TRBJ2-2; D is unclear. V gave up 5 bases and J gave up 4 bases, with 14 bases separating them. The CDR3 loop spans 14 amino acids. The germline V gene has CDR1 DFQATT and CDR2 SNEGSKA (reference sequence). The CDR3 DNA reads as TGCAGTGCTCCCCCACCTCTGGGCACCGGGGAGCTGTTTTTT. It codes for CSAPPPLGTGELFF.

This clonotype has ten or more counts. The gene calls are TRBV28 and TRBJ2-7, with 9 nucleotides matching TRBD1. The CDR3 length is 14 residues. Germline assignment: CDR1 MDHEN and CDR2 SYDVKM. V was clipped by 8 bases and J by 7 bases; unmatched bases: 12. CDR3 bases: TGTGCCAGCTGCCCGGGACAGGGTGGGTCTGAGCAGTACTTC. It specifies CASCPGQGGSEQYF.

This clonotype occurred a few times. The chain couples TRBV6-1 to TRBJ2-4; 9 bases are shared with TRBD2. CDR1 is MNHNS, CDR2 SASEGT, per germline. V lost 6 bases to trimming and J lost 0 bases; unmatched junction nucleotides: 21. The CDR3 length is 21 residues. Here the CDR3 reads CASSPGTSPIPQSLAKNIQYF. DNA for the CDR3: TGTGCCAGCAGCCCCGGGACTAGCCCGATCCCCCAATCACTAGCCAAAAACATTCAGTACTTC.

The chain uses TRBV29-1 and TRBJ2-6; 7 nucleotides match TRBD2. The V and J ends lost 1 base and 0 bases, in that order; junction bases with no gene match: 3. This CDR3 has 16 residues. Germline V CDR1 and CDR2: SQVTM, ANQGSEA. The CDR3 loop is CSVEGEGPSGANVLTF. In DNA form, the CDR3 reads TGCAGCGTTGAAGGGGAGGGCCCCTCTGGGGCCAACGTCCTGACTTTC.